The clone carrying this T cell receptor (beta chain) was picked up a small number of times. Profiling relied on immunoSEQ multiplex PCR, and the TCRdb table lists in-frame clones only, not all of them. The sample includes about 50,000 clones, more than 25% of them seen just once. V was shortened by 5 bases and J by 5 bases, with 9 bases between the two germline ends. The CDR3 runs to 11 residues. From germline, CDR1 is DFQATT and CDR2 SNEGSKA (reference sequence). This entry belongs to a study of tumour-infiltrating T cells in Burkitt lymphoma. Across the study: All epidemiological Burkitt lymphoma subtypes were represented in the cohort. Survival, overall and progression-free, tracked with productive clonality.

The chain links TRBV20-1 to TRBJ1-2; maybe TRBD1 (5 bases). The receptor was isolated from a human donor with Burkitt lymphoma. The sample taken for sequencing was tumor tissue. CDR3 nucleotides: TGCAGTGCTCGCAGGGATTATGGCTACACCTTC. Its translation is CSARRDYGYTF.